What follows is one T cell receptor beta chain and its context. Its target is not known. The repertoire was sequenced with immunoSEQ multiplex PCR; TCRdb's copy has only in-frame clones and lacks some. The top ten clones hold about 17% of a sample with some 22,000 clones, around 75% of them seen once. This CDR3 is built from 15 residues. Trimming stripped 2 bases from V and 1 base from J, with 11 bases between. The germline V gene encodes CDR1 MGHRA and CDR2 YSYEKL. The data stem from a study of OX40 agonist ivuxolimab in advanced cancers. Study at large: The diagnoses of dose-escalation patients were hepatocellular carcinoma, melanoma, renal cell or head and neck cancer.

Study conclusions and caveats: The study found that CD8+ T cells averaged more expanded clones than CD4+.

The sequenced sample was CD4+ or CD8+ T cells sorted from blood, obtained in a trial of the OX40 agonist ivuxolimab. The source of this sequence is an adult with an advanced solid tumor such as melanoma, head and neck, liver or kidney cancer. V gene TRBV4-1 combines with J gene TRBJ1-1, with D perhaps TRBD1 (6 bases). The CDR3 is CASSQPGAGNTEAFF. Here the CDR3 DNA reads TGCGCCAGCAGCCAACCAGGGGCGGGGAACACTGAAGCTTTCTTT.